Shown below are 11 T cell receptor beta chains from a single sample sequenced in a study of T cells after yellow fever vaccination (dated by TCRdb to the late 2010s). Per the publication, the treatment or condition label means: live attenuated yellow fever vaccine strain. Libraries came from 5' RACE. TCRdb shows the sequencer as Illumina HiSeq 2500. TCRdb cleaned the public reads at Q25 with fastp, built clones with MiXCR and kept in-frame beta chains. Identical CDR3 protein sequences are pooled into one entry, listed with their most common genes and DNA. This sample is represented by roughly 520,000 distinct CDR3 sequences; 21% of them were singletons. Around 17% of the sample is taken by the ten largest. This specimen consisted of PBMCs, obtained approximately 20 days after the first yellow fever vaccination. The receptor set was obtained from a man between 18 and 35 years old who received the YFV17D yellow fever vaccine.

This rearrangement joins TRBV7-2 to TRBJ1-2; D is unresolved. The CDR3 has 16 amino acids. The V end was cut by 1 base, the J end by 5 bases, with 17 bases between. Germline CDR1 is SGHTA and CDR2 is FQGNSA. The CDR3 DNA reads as TGTGCCAGCAGCTTAGACCAGGCGCGTAGGAGTTATGGCTACACCTTC. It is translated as CASSLDQARRSYGYTF.

CDR3 nucleotides: TGTGCCAGCAGCCAAGACGGAAGCAGCTCCTACAATGAGCAGTTCTTC. Residues: CASSQDGSSSYNEQFF. The chain combines TRBV4-2 with TRBJ2-1; D remains unclear. The germline CDR1 and CDR2 sequences are LGHNA and YNFKEQ. Trimming took off 0 bases at V and 0 bases at J, with 9 bases between the two ends. The CDR3 has 16 residues.

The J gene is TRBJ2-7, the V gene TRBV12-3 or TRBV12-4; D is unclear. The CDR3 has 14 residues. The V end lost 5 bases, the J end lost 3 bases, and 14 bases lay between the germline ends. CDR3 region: CASSGRPVRYEQYF. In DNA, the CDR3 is TGTGCCAGCAGTGGGCGGCCAGTTCGCTACGAGCAGTACTTC.

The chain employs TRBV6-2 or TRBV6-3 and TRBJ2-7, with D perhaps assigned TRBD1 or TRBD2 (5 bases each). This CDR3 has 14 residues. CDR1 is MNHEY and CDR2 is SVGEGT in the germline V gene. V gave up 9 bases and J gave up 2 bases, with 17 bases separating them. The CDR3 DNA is TGTGCCAGGGGGCGTCCGGGACCAACCTACGAGCAGTACGTC. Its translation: CARGRPGPTYEQYV.

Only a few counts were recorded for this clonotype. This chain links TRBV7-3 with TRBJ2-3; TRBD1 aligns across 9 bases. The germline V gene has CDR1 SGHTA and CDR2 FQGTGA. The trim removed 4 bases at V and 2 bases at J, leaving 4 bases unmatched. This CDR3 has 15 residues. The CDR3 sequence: CASSSGQGYTDTQYF. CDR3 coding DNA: TGTGCCAGCAGCTCGGGACAGGGATACACAGATACGCAGTATTTT.

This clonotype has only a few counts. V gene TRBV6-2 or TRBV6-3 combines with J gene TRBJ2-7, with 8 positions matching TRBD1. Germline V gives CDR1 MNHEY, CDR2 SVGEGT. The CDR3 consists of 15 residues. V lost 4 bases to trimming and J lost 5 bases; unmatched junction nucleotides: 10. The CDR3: CASSFQTGAHDEQYV. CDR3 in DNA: TGTGCCAGCAGTTTCCAGACAGGGGCTCACGACGAGCAGTACGTC.

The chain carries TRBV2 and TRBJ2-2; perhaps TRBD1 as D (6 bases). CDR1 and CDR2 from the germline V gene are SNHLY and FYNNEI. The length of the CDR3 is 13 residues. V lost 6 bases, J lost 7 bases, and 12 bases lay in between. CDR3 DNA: TGTGCCAGCAGGGCCACAGGGTTCGGGGAGCTGTTTTTT. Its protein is CASRATGFGELFF.

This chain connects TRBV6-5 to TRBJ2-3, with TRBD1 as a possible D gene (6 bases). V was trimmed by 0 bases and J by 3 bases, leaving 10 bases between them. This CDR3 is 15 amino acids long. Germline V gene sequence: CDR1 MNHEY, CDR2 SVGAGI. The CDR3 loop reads CASSYSGARTDTQYF. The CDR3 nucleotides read TGTGCCAGCAGTTACTCGGGGGCGCGAACAGATACGCAGTATTTT.

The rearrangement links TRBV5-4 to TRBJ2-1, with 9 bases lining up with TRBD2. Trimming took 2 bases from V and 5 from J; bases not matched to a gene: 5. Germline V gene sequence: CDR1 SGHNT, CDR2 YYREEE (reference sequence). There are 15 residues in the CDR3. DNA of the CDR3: TGTGCCAGCAGCTTTTGGCTAGCGGGGAACAATGAGCAGTTCTTC. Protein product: CASSFWLAGNNEQFF.

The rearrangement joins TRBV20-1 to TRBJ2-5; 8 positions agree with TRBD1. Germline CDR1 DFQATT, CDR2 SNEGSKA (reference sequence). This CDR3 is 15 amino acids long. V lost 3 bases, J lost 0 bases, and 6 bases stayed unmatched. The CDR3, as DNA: TGCAGTGCTAGGGAACCAGGGGGCAACCAAGAGACCCAGTACTTC. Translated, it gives CSAREPGGNQETQYF.

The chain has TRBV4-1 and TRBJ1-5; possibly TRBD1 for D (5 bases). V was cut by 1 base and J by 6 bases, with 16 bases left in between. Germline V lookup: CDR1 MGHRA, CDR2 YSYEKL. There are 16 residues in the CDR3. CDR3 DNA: TGCGCCAGCAGCCAAGGAGGTCGGGGGGAGGTTCAGCCCCAGCATTTT. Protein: CASSQGGRGEVQPQHF.